The 3 T cell receptor beta chains below come from one sample, sequenced in a study of beta chain features in type 1 diabetes. These receptors lack a known antigen. The sequenced template was cDNA made from the entire isolated RNA. Here immunoSEQ multiplex PCR was the method, and the copy in TCRdb shows in-frame clones only, minus some. Among more than 250,000 clones, 15% were seen once, and the ten largest hold 0.015% to 0.017%. Overall study results and limits: Moderate yet significant TCRB CDR3 shortening was seen in Type 1 diabetes patients in all four CD4+ subsets.

Sequencing input: naive CD4+ T cells from blood. These receptors all come from a man aged 18 to 35 with type 1 diabetes.

V is TRBV19 and J is TRBJ2-4, with 7 bases identical to TRBD1. Looked up from germline, CDR1 is LNHDA and CDR2 is SQIVND (reference sequence). After removal of 11 bases from V and 5 bases from J, the junction contained 9 bases not matched to a gene. The length of the CDR3 is 13 residues. The CDR3 spells CASRLRGQNIQYF. The DNA for the CDR3 is TGTGCCTCGCGACTTAGGGGGCAAAACATTCAGTACTTC.

The chain carries TRBV27 and TRBJ1-6; TRBD1 matches 8 bases. Germline values: CDR1 MNHEY, CDR2 SMNVEV (reference sequence). The length of the CDR3 is 12 residues. The V gene end was trimmed by 5 bases and the J gene end by 14 bases; junction bases not matched to a gene: 5. This chain's CDR3 is CASSQGAGTLHF. CDR3 DNA: TGTGCCAGCAGTCAGGGGGCAGGCACCCTCCACTTT.

In this sample, this clone turned up a few times. The chain links TRBV7-2 to TRBJ2-5; D is perhaps TRBD1 (5 bases). This CDR3 has 14 amino acids. With 2 bases removed from V and 5 bases from J, the gap between germline ends came to 12 bases. The germline gives CDR1 SGHTA, CDR2 FQGNSA. CDR3 in amino acids: CASSLRAGWETQYF. In DNA form, the CDR3 reads TGTGCCAGCAGCTTAAGGGCAGGGTGGGAGACCCAGTACTTC.